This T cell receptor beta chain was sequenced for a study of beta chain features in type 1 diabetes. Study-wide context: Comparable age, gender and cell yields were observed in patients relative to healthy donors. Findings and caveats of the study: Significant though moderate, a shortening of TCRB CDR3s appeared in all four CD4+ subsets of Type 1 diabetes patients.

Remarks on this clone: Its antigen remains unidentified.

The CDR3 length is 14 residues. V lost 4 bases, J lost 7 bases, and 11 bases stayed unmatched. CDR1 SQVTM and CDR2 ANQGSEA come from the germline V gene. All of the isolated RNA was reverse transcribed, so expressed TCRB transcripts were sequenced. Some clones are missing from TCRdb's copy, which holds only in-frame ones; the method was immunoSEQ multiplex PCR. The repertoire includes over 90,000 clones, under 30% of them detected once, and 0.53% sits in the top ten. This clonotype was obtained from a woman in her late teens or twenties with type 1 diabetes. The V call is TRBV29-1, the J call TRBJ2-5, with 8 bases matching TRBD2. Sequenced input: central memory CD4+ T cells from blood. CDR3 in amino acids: CSVAIQRESGTQYF. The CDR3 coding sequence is TGCAGCGTTGCAATACAGCGGGAGAGTGGGACCCAGTACTTC.